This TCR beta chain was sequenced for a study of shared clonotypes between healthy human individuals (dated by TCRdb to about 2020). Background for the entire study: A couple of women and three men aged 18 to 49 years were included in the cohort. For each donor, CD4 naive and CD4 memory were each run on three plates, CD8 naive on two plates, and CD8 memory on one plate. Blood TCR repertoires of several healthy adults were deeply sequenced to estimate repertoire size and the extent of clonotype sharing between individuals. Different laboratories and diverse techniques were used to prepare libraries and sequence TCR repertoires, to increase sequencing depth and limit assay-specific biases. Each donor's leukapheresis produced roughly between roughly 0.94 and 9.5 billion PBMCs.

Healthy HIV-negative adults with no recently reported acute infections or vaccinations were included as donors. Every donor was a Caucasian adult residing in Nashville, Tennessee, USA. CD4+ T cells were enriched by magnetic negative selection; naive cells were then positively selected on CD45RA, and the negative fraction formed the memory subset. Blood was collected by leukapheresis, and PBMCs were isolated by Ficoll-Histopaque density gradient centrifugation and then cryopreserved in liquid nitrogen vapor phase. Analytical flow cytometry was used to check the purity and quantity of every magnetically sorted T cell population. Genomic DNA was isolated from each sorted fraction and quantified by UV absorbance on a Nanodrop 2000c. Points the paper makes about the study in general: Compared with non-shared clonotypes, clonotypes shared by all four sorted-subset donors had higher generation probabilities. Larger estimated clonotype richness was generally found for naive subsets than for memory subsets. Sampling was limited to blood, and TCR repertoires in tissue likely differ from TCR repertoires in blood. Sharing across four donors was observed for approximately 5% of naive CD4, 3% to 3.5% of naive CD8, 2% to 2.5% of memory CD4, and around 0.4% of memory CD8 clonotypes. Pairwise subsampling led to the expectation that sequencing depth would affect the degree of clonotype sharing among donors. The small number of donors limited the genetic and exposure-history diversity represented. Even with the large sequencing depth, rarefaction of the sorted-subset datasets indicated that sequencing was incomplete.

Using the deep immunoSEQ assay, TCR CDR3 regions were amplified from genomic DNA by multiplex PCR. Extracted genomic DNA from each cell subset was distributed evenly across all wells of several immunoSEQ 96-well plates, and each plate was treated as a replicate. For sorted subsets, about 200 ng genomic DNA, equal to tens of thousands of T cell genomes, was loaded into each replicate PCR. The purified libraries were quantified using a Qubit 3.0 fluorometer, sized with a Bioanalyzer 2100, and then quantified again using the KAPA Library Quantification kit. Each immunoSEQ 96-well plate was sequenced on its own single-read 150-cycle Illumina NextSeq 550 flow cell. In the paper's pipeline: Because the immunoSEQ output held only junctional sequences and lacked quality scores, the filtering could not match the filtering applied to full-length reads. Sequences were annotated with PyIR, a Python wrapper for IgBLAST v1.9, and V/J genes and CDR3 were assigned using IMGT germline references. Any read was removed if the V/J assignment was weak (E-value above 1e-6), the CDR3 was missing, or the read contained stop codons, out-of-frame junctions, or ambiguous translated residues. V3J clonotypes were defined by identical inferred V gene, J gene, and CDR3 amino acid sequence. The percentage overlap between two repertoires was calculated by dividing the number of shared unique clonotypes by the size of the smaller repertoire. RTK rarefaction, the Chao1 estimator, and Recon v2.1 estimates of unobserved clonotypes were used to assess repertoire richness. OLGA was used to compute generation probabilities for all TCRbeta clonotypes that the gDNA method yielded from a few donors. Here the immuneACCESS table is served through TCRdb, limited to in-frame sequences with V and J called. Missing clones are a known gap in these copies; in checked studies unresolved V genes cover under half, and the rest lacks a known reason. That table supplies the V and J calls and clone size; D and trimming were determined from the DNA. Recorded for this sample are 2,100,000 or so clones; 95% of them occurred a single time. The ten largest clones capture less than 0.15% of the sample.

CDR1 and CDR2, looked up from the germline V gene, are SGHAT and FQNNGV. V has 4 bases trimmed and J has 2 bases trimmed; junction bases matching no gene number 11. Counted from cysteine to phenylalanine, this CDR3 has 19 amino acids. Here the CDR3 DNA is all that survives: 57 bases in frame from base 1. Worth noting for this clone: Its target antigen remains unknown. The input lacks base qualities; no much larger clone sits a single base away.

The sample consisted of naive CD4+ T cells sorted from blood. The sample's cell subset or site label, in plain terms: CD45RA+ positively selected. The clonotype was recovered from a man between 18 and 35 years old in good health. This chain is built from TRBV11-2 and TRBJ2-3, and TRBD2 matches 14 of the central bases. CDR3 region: CASSSLGGLAGVPTDTQYF. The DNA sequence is TGTGCCAGCAGCTCCCTCGGGGGACTAGCGGGAGTTCCCACAGATACGCAGTATTTT.